This T cell receptor beta chain was identified in a study of neoadjuvant anti-PD-1 for oral cavity cancer. J lost 2 bases, V lost 5 bases, and 4 bases had no gene match. Looked up from germline, CDR1 is ENHRY and CDR2 is SYGVKD. The CDR3 extends over 15 amino acids. Findings of the study overall: Higher pretreatment Treg/Th17 ratios tracked higher pretreatment blood clonality.

TCRdb's table, derived via immunoSEQ multiplex PCR, lists solely in-frame clones and lacks some. This table has about 68,000 clones, 70% to 90% appearing once. Time point given: after neoadjuvant nivolumab, at surgical resection. Analysis of PBMCs was direct, with no culture step. Details on this clone: Its antigen is as yet unknown.

The sequence derives from a person between 40 and 85 years old with oral cavity squamous cell carcinoma. The V and J genes are TRBV10-3 and TRBJ2-5, with TRBD2 matching 11 bases. The specimen comprised PBMCs, sampled after nivolumab (anti-PD-1) treatment. The CDR3 bases are TGTGCCATCAGTACCCCTAGCGGGGGGCAAGAGACCCAGTACTTC. This translates into CAISTPSGGQETQYF.